This record looks at one T cell receptor (beta chain) sequence and its context. The target antigen is unknown. The data were produced by immunoSEQ multiplex PCR, yet TCRdb's version contains in-frame clones alone and is incomplete. Of roughly 140,000 clones listed, roughly nine tenths were seen once; the top ten hold around 3.4%. This sample was taken from a study of cytomegalovirus exposure and HLA in healthy donors. Overall study findings and caveats: For most TCR sequences rarity was the rule, although some public TCRs occurred in many donors. Cytomegalovirus status, reportedly, was diagnosed with high specificity and sensitivity by the classifier. The tendency of first-cohort TCR clusters to co-occur in the 120 validation repertoires was identified by a subsequent analysis.

The clonotype was recovered from a woman aged 18-35 years in good health and CMV-seropositive. The sequenced sample was PBMCs.

This CDR3 is CASRSDRIPAFF. The CDR3 DNA reads as TGTGCCAGCAGATCCGACAGAATTCCGGCTTTCTTT. This chain links TRBV6-6 with TRBJ1-1, with a tentative D call TRBD1 (5 bases). This CDR3 has 12 residues. Germline assignment: CDR1 MNHNY and CDR2 SVGAGI (reference sequence). V dropped 6 bases and J dropped 11 bases, with 16 bases sitting between them.